Presented here are 20 T cell receptor beta chains from one specimen sequenced in a study of molecular identifiers for immune sequencing clone quantification. TCRdb redid the calling of the PCR reads with MiXCR, one entry per CDR3 protein. The top ten clones hold over 0.6% of a sample with about 510,000 distinct CDR3 sequences, around 25% of them seen once. Sequencing input: naive CD8+ T cells from blood, with Jurkat cell RNA spiked in. Subset reported: FACS-sorted CD8+CD4-CCR7+CD45RA+ naive T cells. These receptors all stem from a human donor in good health. Some libraries in this study had Jurkat cell RNA spiked in.

On this clonotype: Just one base apart from a much larger clone, this may be a read error. The chain links TRBV30 to TRBJ2-3; TRBD2 agrees at 7 bases. There are 12 residues in the CDR3. CDR1 and CDR2 from the germline V gene are GTSNPN and SVGIG (reference sequence). CDR3 DNA sequence: TGTGCCCGGGGGGATGCTACAGATACGCAGTGTTTT. Its translation: CARGDATDTQCF.

The table lists this clonotype with a few counts. V is TRBV6-1 and J is TRBJ1-1; 9 bases align to TRBD1. The CDR3 is made up of 17 amino acids. J was trimmed by 1 base and V by 4 bases; bases with no gene match: 10. CDR1 is MNHNS and CDR2 is SASEGT in the germline V gene. The chain's CDR3 is CASSGAGQGFWNTEAFF. DNA of the CDR3: TGTGCCAGCAGTGGGGCGGGACAGGGTTTTTGGAACACTGAAGCTTTCTTT.

At least ten counts were recorded for this clonotype. The V and J genes are TRBV2 and TRBJ1-5, with no clear D. CDR3 size: 15 residues. V was clipped by 4 bases and J by 4 bases, with 14 bases between them. Germline assignment: CDR1 SNHLY and CDR2 FYNNEI. The CDR3 DNA reads as TGTGCCAGCAGTGGAGTACGGGCAGAGAATCAGCCCCAGCATTTT. It yields the protein CASSGVRAENQPQHF.

A remark on this clonotype: A much larger clone lies one base from this, so it may be a read error. The V gene is TRBV7-2, the J gene TRBJ2-3; no clear D gene. CDR3 length equals 12 residues. Germline CDR1 is SGHTA and CDR2 is FQGNSA. DNA of the CDR3: TGTGCCAGCAGCCCAGACATATATACGCGGTATTTT. This translates into CASSPDIYTRYF.

The chain is built from TRBV7-9 and TRBJ1-4; a weak D match, TRBD1 (5 bases). The V end lost 5 bases, the J end lost 2 bases, and 18 bases lay between the germline ends. Germline V gene data show CDR1 as SEHNR and CDR2 as FQNEAQ (reference sequence). The CDR3 loop spans 17 amino acids. The CDR3 region has the DNA TGTGCCAGCAGCCCCAGGGCTGGGCTAGGGACTAATGAAAAACTGTTTTTT. Protein sequence: CASSPRAGLGTNEKLFF.

This clonotype has ten or more counts. V gene TRBV5-6 combines with J gene TRBJ1-1, with a weak D call TRBD1 (6 bases). The germline V gene encodes CDR1 SGHDT and CDR2 YYEEEE. V dropped 0 bases and J dropped 3 bases, with 12 bases sitting between them. The CDR3 is made up of 15 amino acids. Here the CDR3 DNA reads TGTGCCAGCAGCTTGGCCCTGGGGGCCGACACTGAAGCTTTCTTT. Amino acids: CASSLALGADTEAFF.

On this clonotype: Germline and junction disagree at one end, which may indicate a read error. The V and J genes are TRBV20-1 and TRBJ2-3, with TRBD1 as a possible D gene (6 bases). Per germline, CDR1 DFQATT and CDR2 SNEGSKA (reference sequence). This CDR3 has 16 residues. This CDR3 is CSAGDLTGPSTDTQYF. CDR3 DNA: TGCAGTGCTGGAGATCTTACAGGGCCTAGCACAGATACGCAGTATTTT.

The chain recombines TRBV7-6 with TRBJ2-7; D ambiguous. Per the germline V gene, CDR1 is SGHVS and CDR2 is FNYEAQ. V was cut by 4 bases and J by 3 bases, with 7 bases left in between. The CDR3 is 12 amino acids. The CDR3 sequence: CASSSNFYEQYF. The DNA of the CDR3 is TGTGCCAGCAGCTCGAATTTCTACGAGCAGTACTTC.

This clonotype was counted only a few times. The rearrangement uses TRBV9 and TRBJ1-2; D unresolved. In germline, CDR1 is SGDLS, CDR2 YYNGEE. V was pared by 0 bases and J by 0 bases, with 6 bases between. The CDR3 consists of 14 residues. Here the CDR3 DNA reads TGTGCCAGCAGCGTAGGGACTACTAACTATGGCTACACCTTC. Translated, it gives CASSVGTTNYGYTF.

This clonotype was seen once. The rearrangement joins TRBV2 to TRBJ2-7; TRBD2 matches at 13 bases. V shed 3 bases, J shed 1 base, and the junction held 3 bases outside the gene matches. In germline, CDR1 is SNHLY, CDR2 FYNNEI. The CDR3 runs to 16 residues. In DNA, the CDR3 is TGTGCCAGCAGTGACCCGACTAGCGGGAGGTCCTACGAGCAGTACTTC. It codes for CASSDPTSGRSYEQYF.

This clonotype was counted ten times or more. In DNA, the CDR3 is TGCAGTGCTAGAGACACGACAGGGGGATATAGCAATCAGCCCCAGCATTTT. As protein: CSARDTTGGYSNQPQHF. The rearrangement joins TRBV20-1 to TRBJ1-5, with 9 positions matching TRBD1. The CDR3 has 17 residues. Germline V gene lookup returns CDR1 DFQATT and CDR2 SNEGSKA (reference sequence). The V segment lost 0 bases and the J segment 0 bases; nucleotides outside the gene matches: 6.

This clonotype was detected ten times or more. J is TRBJ1-2 and V is TRBV4-3, with D unclear. CDR3 length equals 13 residues. V was cut by 2 bases and J by 5 bases, with 9 bases left in between. Germline loops: CDR1 LGHNA, CDR2 YSLEER. The CDR3 is CASSQTTSYGYTF. In DNA form, the CDR3 reads TGCGCCAGCAGCCAAACCACTTCATATGGCTACACCTTC.

The chain joins TRBV29-1 to TRBJ2-1; D might be TRBD1 or TRBD2, each matching 5 bases. The CDR3 contains 17 residues. Germline CDR1 SQVTM, CDR2 ANQGSEA. Trimming took 1 base from V and 0 from J, leaving 16 bases between them. The CDR3 region has the DNA TGCAGCGTTGAAGTGGTTATGGGGGATAGCTCCTACAATGAGCAGTTCTTC. Translating gives CSVEVVMGDSSYNEQFF.

This clonotype showed up many times. The V and J genes are TRBV14 and TRBJ2-7, with D possibly TRBD1 on 5 matching bases. V gave up 0 bases and J gave up 5 bases, with 5 bases separating them. Germline assignment: CDR1 SGHDN and CDR2 FVKESK. The CDR3 covers 12 residues. This CDR3 reads CASSQEGDEQYF. The CDR3 DNA reads TGTGCCAGCAGCCAAGAAGGGGACGAGCAGTACTTC.

This clonotype was found many times. The rearrangement uses TRBV9 and TRBJ1-1, with D perhaps TRBD1 (6 bases). V lost 4 bases, J lost 6 bases, and 16 bases lay in between. Per germline, CDR1 SGDLS and CDR2 YYNGEE. The CDR3 spans 14 residues. CDR3 residues: CASSLTGGEAEAFF. In nucleotides, the CDR3 is TGTGCCAGCAGCCTGACCGGGGGCGAGGCTGAAGCTTTCTTT.

Notes on this clonotype: A much more abundant neighbour one base away suggests this may be a read error. V is TRBV5-6 and J is TRBJ2-7, with D hard to call. This CDR3 is built from 15 residues. Trimming pared 5 bases from V and 0 bases from J, leaving 15 bases between. CDR1 is SGHDT, CDR2 YYEEEE, per germline. The CDR3 sequence: CASSTVTGPSYEQYF. CDR3 DNA: TGTGCCAGCAGTACGGTCACCGGACCCTCCTACGAGCAGTACTTC. Looking up the rest from reference TRBV5-6 and TRBJ2-7 gives the full variable domain: DAGVTQSPTHLIKTRGQQVTLRCSPKSGHDTVSWYQQALGQGPQFIFQYYEEEERQRGNFPDRFSGHQFPNYSSELNVNALLLGDSALYLCASSTVTGPSYEQYFGPGTRLTVT.

The chain combines TRBV5-1 with TRBJ2-7, with 12 nucleotides matching TRBD2. The trim removed 3 bases at V and 3 bases at J, leaving 7 bases unmatched. The germline CDR1 and CDR2 sequences are SGHRS and YFSETQ. CDR3 size: 16 residues. The CDR3 DNA follows: TGCGCCAGCAGCTACACTAGCGGGGGGTTCGGCTACGAGCAGTACTTC. This gives the protein CASSYTSGGFGYEQYF.

The genes are TRBV28 and TRBJ1-2, with TRBD1 as a possible D gene (6 bases). V shed 5 bases and J shed 1 base, with 17 bases lying between them. The CDR3 extends over 16 amino acids. Germline CDR1 is MDHEN and CDR2 is SYDVKM. For the CDR3, the DNA is TGTGCCAGCAGTAACCCTACGGACAGCCGTAACTATGGCTACACCTTC. Translated: CASSNPTDSRNYGYTF.

This clonotype has a handful of counts. The rearrangement links TRBV27 to TRBJ2-3, with TRBD2 matching 10 bases. V lost 6 bases and J lost 5; bases outside the gene matches: 8. This CDR3 contains 15 residues. CDR1 is MNHEY, CDR2 SMNVEV, per germline (reference sequence). The CDR3: CASRSGTSDLDTQYF. In nucleotides, the CDR3 is TGTGCCAGCAGATCCGGGACTAGCGATTTAGATACGCAGTATTTT.

This clonotype turned up a few times. The chain combines TRBV28 with TRBJ2-5; TRBD1 matches at 8 bases. Germline CDR1 is MDHEN and CDR2 is SYDVKM. Losses at the gene ends were 5 bases for V and 4 bases for J; bases not matched to a gene: 3. The CDR3 extends over 13 amino acids. CDR3 loop: CASSDTGGETQYF. Written as DNA, the CDR3 is TGTGCCAGCAGTGATACAGGGGGAGAGACCCAGTACTTC.